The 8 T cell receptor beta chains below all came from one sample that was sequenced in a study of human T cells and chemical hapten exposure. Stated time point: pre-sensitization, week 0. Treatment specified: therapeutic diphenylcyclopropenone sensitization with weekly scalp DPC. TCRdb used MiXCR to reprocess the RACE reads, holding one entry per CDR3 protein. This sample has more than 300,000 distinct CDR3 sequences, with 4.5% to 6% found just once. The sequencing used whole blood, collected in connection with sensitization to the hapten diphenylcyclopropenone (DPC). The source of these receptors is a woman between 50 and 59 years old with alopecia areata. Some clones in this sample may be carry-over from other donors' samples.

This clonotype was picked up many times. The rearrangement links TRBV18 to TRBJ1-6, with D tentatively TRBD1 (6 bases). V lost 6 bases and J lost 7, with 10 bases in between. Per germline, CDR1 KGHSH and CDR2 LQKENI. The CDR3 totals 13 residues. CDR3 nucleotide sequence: TGTGCCAGCTCCCCAGACAGGAATTCACCCCTCCACTTT. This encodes CASSPDRNSPLHF.

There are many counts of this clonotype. CDR3 sequence (DNA): TGTGCCAGCAGCTTAAACCTGGGGGAGACCCAGTACTTC. Protein sequence: CASSLNLGETQYF. V and J are TRBV7-9 and TRBJ2-5, with D unclear. Germline V gene sequence: CDR1 SEHNR, CDR2 FQNEAQ (reference sequence). There are 13 residues in the CDR3. The V end lost 2 bases, the J end lost 5 bases, and 9 bases lay between the germline ends.

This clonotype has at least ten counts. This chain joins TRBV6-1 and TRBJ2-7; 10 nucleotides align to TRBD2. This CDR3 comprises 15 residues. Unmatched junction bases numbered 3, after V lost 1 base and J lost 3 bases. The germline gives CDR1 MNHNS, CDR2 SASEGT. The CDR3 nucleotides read TGTGCCAGCAGTGAAGTGCTAGCGGGAGTCTACGAGCAGTACTTC. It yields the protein CASSEVLAGVYEQYF.

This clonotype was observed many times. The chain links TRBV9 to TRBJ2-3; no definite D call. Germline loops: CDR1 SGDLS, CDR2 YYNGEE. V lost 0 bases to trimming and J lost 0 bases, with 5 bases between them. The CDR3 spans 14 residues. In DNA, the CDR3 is TGTGCCAGCAGCGTAGATACTAGCACAGATACGCAGTATTTT. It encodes CASSVDTSTDTQYF.

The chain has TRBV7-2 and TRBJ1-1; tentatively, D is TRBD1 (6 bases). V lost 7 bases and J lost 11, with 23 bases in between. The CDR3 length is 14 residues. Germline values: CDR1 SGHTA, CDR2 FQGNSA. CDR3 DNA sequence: TGTGCCAGCACGCTCCGAGGGAAACAGGGAGAGGCTTTCTTT. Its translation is CASTLRGKQGEAFF.

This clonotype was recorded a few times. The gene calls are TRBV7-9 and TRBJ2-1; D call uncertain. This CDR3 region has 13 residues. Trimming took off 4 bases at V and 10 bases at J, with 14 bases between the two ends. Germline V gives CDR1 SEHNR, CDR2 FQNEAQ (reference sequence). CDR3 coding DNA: TGTGCCAGCAGCTCGGACCGTTTAGAAGAGCAGTTCTTC. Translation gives CASSSDRLEEQFF.

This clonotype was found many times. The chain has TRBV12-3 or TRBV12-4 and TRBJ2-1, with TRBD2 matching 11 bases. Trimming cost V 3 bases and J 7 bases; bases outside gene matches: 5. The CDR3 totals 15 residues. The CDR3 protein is CASSFTSGRMNEQFF. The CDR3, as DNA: TGTGCCAGCAGTTTTACTAGCGGGAGAATGAATGAGCAGTTCTTC.

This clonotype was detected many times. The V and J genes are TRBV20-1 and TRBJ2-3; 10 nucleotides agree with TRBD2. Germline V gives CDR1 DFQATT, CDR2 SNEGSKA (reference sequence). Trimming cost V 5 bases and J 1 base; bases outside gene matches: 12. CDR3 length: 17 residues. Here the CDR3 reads CSARTSGGAGGTDTQYF. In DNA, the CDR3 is TGCAGTGCTCGGACCAGCGGGGGGGCCGGTGGCACAGATACGCAGTATTTT.